The 24 T cell receptor beta chains reported below all come from one sample, sequenced in a study of cytomegalovirus exposure and HLA in healthy donors. PCR used 60 Vbeta primers and 13 Jbeta primers. Assay: immunoSEQ multiplex PCR; the TCRdb copy retains only in-frame clones and omits some. Here the sample spans around 67,000 clones, around 74% being singletons. What was sequenced was PBMCs. The receptor set was obtained from a woman aged 30 to 39 in good health and CMV-seropositive.

V and J are TRBV10-1 and TRBJ1-4, with 8 nucleotides matching TRBD1. Germline V gene sequence: CDR1 WNHNN, CDR2 SYGVQD (reference sequence). Trimming removed 3 bases from V and 8 bases from J; junction bases left unmatched: 11. The CDR3 is 16 amino acids. The CDR3 here is CASSDRGPLGWEKLFF. Written as DNA, the CDR3 is TGCGCCAGCAGTGACAGGGGGCCGCTGGGGTGGGAAAAACTGTTTTTT.

This chain uses TRBV7-9 with TRBJ2-3, with D perhaps matching TRBD2 (5 bases). CDR1 and CDR2 (germline): SEHNR, FQNEAQ (reference sequence). The V end lost 1 base, the J end lost 6 bases, and 11 bases lay between the germline ends. The CDR3 has 14 residues. For the CDR3, the DNA is TGTGCCAGCAGCTTAGTCCGGGGAAGGGATACGCAGTATTTT. Residues: CASSLVRGRDTQYF.

The rearrangement joins TRBV5-1 to TRBJ1-1, with D perhaps matching TRBD1 (5 bases). Germline V gene lookup returns CDR1 SGHRS and CDR2 YFSETQ. The length of the CDR3 is 14 residues. V was clipped by 0 bases and J by 2 bases, with 8 bases between them. The CDR3 here is CASSLDRSNTEAFF. CDR3 coding DNA: TGCGCCAGCAGCTTGGACAGGTCAAACACTGAAGCTTTCTTT.

This rearrangement joins TRBV7-2 to TRBJ2-7; D gene uncertain. From germline, CDR1 is SGHTA and CDR2 FQGNSA. This CDR3 has 14 residues. V lost 2 bases and J 0 bases, leaving 8 bases between the germline ends. CDR3 amino acids: CASSLTKTSYEQYF. The CDR3 DNA reads as TGTGCCAGCAGCTTAACTAAGACCTCCTACGAGCAGTACTTC.

This clone has a single count. The chain couples TRBV28 to TRBJ1-2, with 7 bases identical to TRBD1. Germline trimming cut 3 bases from V and 7 bases from J; bases unmatched to any gene: 5. This CDR3 region has 13 residues. Germline-derived CDR1 and CDR2 are MDHEN and SYDVKM. The CDR3: CASSFAGQFGYTF. The CDR3 region has the DNA TGTGCCAGCAGTTTTGCGGGACAGTTTGGCTACACCTTC.

The chain employs TRBV25-1 and TRBJ1-1; 7 bases map to TRBD1. Germline V gene data show CDR1 as MGHDK and CDR2 as SYGVNS. The CDR3 is 15 amino acids. V lost 5 bases, J lost 3 bases, and 9 bases stayed unmatched. CDR3 region: CASSNTDRRYTEAFF. CDR3 DNA: TGTGCCAGCAGTAACACGGACAGGAGATACACTGAAGCTTTCTTT.

J is TRBJ1-1 and V is TRBV18, with TRBD1 identical over 11 bases. Germline loops: CDR1 KGHSH, CDR2 LQKENI. This CDR3 spans 16 amino acids. Trimming cost V 3 bases and J 4 bases; bases outside gene matches: 7. In nucleotides, the CDR3 is TGTGCCAGCTCACCGGGACAGGGGGGATACGGCACTGAAGCTTTCTTT. It specifies CASSPGQGGYGTEAFF.

Remarks on this clone: One junction end does not reproduce the germline sequence, and a read error may be involved. The chain uses TRBV7-9 and TRBJ1-5, with D maybe TRBD1 (5 bases). This CDR3 contains 13 residues. Germline V gene data show CDR1 as SEHNR and CDR2 as FQNEAQ (reference sequence). CDR3 coding DNA: TGTTCCAGCAGCTTAGGTGGTCCAGGGCCTCAGCATTTT. It encodes CSSSLGGPGPQHF.

The chain uses TRBV7-6 and TRBJ2-5; 7 positions match TRBD2. The ends lost 5 bases at V and 3 bases at J; junction bases unmatched: 6. Germline V gives CDR1 SGHVS, CDR2 FNYEAQ. CDR3 length: 14 amino acids. CDR3 sequence: CASSQRGRKETQYF. CDR3 coding DNA: TGTGCCAGCAGCCAGCGGGGTAGGAAAGAGACCCAGTACTTC.

V usage is TRBV11-2 and J usage is TRBJ2-5, with 7 bases matching TRBD1. Germline CDR1 is SGHAT and CDR2 is FQNNGV. The CDR3 runs to 14 residues. J lost 2 bases, V lost 5 bases, and 5 bases had no gene match. CDR3 protein: CASSPGQLQETQYF. CDR3 coding DNA: TGTGCCAGCAGCCCGGGACAGCTACAAGAGACCCAGTACTTC.

The V gene is TRBV7-8, the J gene TRBJ1-4; D is possibly TRBD1 (5 bases). Germline V lookup: CDR1 SGHVS, CDR2 FQNEAQ. Trimming took off 6 bases at V and 7 bases at J, with 24 bases between the two ends. This CDR3 has 17 amino acids. CDR3 region: CASRSAGGGTSGEKLFF. CDR3 in DNA: TGTGCCAGCAGATCAGCAGGCGGCGGGACCTCTGGTGAAAAACTGTTTTTT.

V and J are TRBV5-4 and TRBJ2-1; the match to TRBD1 covers 8 bases. In germline, CDR1 is SGHNT, CDR2 YYREEE (reference sequence). CDR3 length equals 15 residues. V lost 4 bases and J lost 3; bases outside the gene matches: 6. The CDR3 loop is CASSLRTGIYNEQFF. The CDR3 bases are TGTGCCAGCAGCCTTCGGACAGGGATCTACAATGAGCAGTTCTTC.

This chain links TRBV6-5 with TRBJ1-3, with 10 bases identical to TRBD1. Germline CDR1 is MNHEY and CDR2 is SVGAGI. The CDR3 loop spans 15 amino acids. Unmatched junction bases numbered 4, after V lost 6 bases and J lost 2 bases. Here the CDR3 reads CASSLGTGAGNTIYF. DNA of the CDR3: TGTGCCAGCAGCCTCGGGACAGGGGCTGGAAACACCATATATTTT.

The chain has TRBV29-1 and TRBJ2-7; TRBD1 agrees at 7 bases. From germline, CDR1 is SQVTM and CDR2 ANQGSEA. The CDR3 is 11 residues long. J gave up 3 bases and V 7 bases, and 3 bases lay outside the gene matches. For the CDR3, the DNA is TGCAGCGGGGGACAGAACTACGAGCAGTACTTC. This gives the protein CSGGQNYEQYF.

This clone has just one count. The rearrangement joins TRBV28 to TRBJ1-3; the D is unclear. The V and J ends lost 7 bases and 8 bases respectively, with 9 bases between them. Germline lookup yields CDR1 MDHEN and CDR2 SYDVKM. The CDR3 loop spans 11 amino acids. This CDR3 is CASNRRDTIYF. CDR3 nucleotides: TGTGCCAGCAATAGGAGAGACACCATATATTTT.

This chain connects TRBV30 to TRBJ2-5; 10 nucleotides match TRBD2. The V and J ends lost 5 bases and 3 bases, in that order; junction bases with no gene match: 12. CDR1 is GTSNPN and CDR2 is SVGIG in the germline V gene (reference sequence). The CDR3 consists of 16 residues. CDR3 coding DNA: TGTGCCTGGGCCCGCTTAGCGGGAGGAAGGGAAGAGACCCAGTACTTC. Translated, it gives CAWARLAGGREETQYF.

This rearrangement joins TRBV4-3 to TRBJ2-3; 7 positions agree with TRBD2. The trim removed 3 bases at V and 6 bases at J, leaving 9 bases unmatched. The germline V gene encodes CDR1 LGHNA and CDR2 YSLEER. The CDR3 consists of 15 residues. This chain's CDR3 is CASSHSSIGRDTQYF. The DNA for the CDR3 is TGCGCCAGCAGCCATTCCTCGATCGGGAGGGATACGCAGTATTTT.

This clone was seen a handful of times. The chain uses TRBV30 and TRBJ2-1, with 9 nucleotides matching TRBD2. The CDR3 extends over 15 amino acids. CDR1 is GTSNPN and CDR2 is SVGIG in the germline V gene (reference sequence). Losses at the gene ends were 1 base for V and 4 bases for J; bases not matched to a gene: 5. CDR3 nucleotide sequence: TGTGCCTGGAGTGGCAATAGCGGGAGTTACAATGAGCAGTTCTTC. Its protein product is CAWSGNSGSYNEQFF.

The V call is TRBV5-6, the J call TRBJ2-1; maybe TRBD2 (5 bases). The germline V and J ends were trimmed by 7 bases and 0 bases, with 14 bases remaining between them. This CDR3 region has 15 residues. Germline CDR1 and CDR2: SGHDT and YYEEEE. The CDR3 region has the DNA TGTGCCAGCCATCACCGGGGTGGCTCCTACAATGAGCAGTTCTTC. It encodes CASHHRGGSYNEQFF. The full variable domain, its missing parts supplied by reference TRBV5-6 and TRBJ2-1, is DAGVTQSPTHLIKTRGQQVTLRCSPKSGHDTVSWYQQALGQGPQFIFQYYEEEERQRGNFPDRFSGHQFPNYSSELNVNALLLGDSALYLCASHHRGGSYNEQFFGPGTRLTVL.

The chain couples TRBV28 to TRBJ2-7; 8 positions agree with TRBD1. The CDR3 covers 14 residues. V shed 2 bases and J 6 bases; nucleotides not matched to a gene: 6. Germline-derived CDR1 and CDR2 are MDHEN and SYDVKM. CDR3: CASSLGTGGPEQYF. DNA of the CDR3: TGTGCCAGCAGTTTAGGAACAGGGGGGCCCGAGCAGTACTTC.

The chain uses TRBV30 and TRBJ2-1; D uncertain. This CDR3 comprises 11 residues. Germline CDR1 GTSNPN, CDR2 SVGIG (reference sequence). The V and J ends lost 3 bases and 7 bases respectively, with 7 bases between them. The CDR3 DNA sequence: TGTGCCTGGAGGGTCGGGAATGAGCAGTTCTTC. Translating gives CAWRVGNEQFF.

The chain combines TRBV5-8 with TRBJ2-7; D is unresolved. Trimming cost V 5 bases and J 4 bases, with 4 bases left between them. CDR1 is SGHTS and CDR2 is YDEGEE in the germline V gene. The CDR3 contains 10 residues. DNA for the CDR3: TGTGCCAGCAGACTGTACGAGCAGTACTTC. The encoded protein is CASRLYEQYF.

The genes are TRBV9 and TRBJ1-2; unclear D gene. Germline loops: CDR1 SGDLS, CDR2 YYNGEE. The CDR3 consists of 13 residues. Trimming shortened V by 3 bases and J by 3 bases, and 9 bases separated the two germline ends. The CDR3 sequence: CASSAVAHYGYTF. In nucleotides, the CDR3 is TGTGCCAGCAGCGCGGTAGCGCACTATGGCTACACCTTC.

The chain joins TRBV10-2 to TRBJ2-7; 8 nucleotides align to TRBD1. The germline CDR1 and CDR2 sequences are WSHSY and SAAADI. Trimming took 5 bases from V and 1 from J; bases not matched to a gene: 10. CDR3 size: 16 residues. DNA for the CDR3: TGCGCCAGCAGTCTGGACAGGGTCTTCCTTTCCTACGAGCAGTACTTC. As protein: CASSLDRVFLSYEQYF.